This record looks at one T cell receptor (beta chain) sequence and its context. The data stem from a study of cytotoxic CD8 clonotypes in ibrutinib-treated CLL. Overall study context: After median approximately 6 years, roughly 14 stayed in remission, approximately twelve progressed; responses roughly 24 partial, 2 complete.

The CDR3 is 16 residues long. Between the trimmed V and J ends, which lost 4 bases and 5 bases, there was a span of 19 bases. From germline, CDR1 is SGHNT and CDR2 YYREEE (reference sequence). Sequenced by immunoSEQ multiplex PCR; TCRdb stores in-frame clones only, minus some. The data show under 150,000 clones, around four fifths seen once. The sample consisted of PBMCs, taken after 24 months of ibrutinib treatment. The chain employs TRBV5-4 and TRBJ2-1, with D perhaps matching TRBD2 (7 bases). This receptor was identified in a human donor with chronic lymphocytic leukemia. CDR3 sequence reads: CASSGTGGLVNNEQFF. CDR3 nucleotide sequence: TGTGCCAGCAGCGGGACGGGGGGCTTGGTAAACAATGAGCAGTTCTTC.